The rows below give T cell receptor beta chains drawn from one sample of a study of blood T cell repertoires in COVID-19. Profiling relied on immunoSEQ multiplex PCR, and the TCRdb table lists in-frame clones only, not all of them. Among roughly 330,000 clones, around 87% were seen once, and the ten largest hold about 5.7%. Source material: PBMCs or T cells enriched from blood (not recorded which). The receptors come from a woman aged 30 to 39 who had recovered from COVID-19. The CDR3 runs from the conserved cysteine through the conserved F or W. A D gene is named only where the DNA matches it firmly. Clone size is stated in some rows and not others, as once, few, many or a class when expanded.

V	size	D	J	CDR3	DNA
TRBV12-3/TRBV12-4	few	TRBD1	TRBJ1-1	CASRQGLGAFF	TGTGCCAGCAGACAGGGGCTGGGGGCTTTCTTT
TRBV29-1	NA	TRBD1	TRBJ1-1	CSASKTGGKAEAFF	TGCAGCGCATCGAAGACAGGGGGCAAGGCTGAAGCTTTCTTT
TRBV5-4	NA	TRBD1	TRBJ2-7	CASSIGTGVGEQYF	TGTGCCAGCAGCATAGGAACAGGGGTCGGCGAGCAGTACTTC
TRBV27	few	NA	TRBJ2-7	CASSFNLRSSYEQYF	TGTGCCAGCAGTTTTAACCTTAGGAGCTCCTACGAGCAGTACTTC
TRBV19	few	NA	TRBJ1-1	CASSISSNTEAFF	TGTGCCAGTAGTATATCCTCGAACACTGAAGCTTTCTTT
TRBV11-3	NA	NA	TRBJ2-7	CASSLAPGADYEQYF	TGTGCCAGCAGCTTAGCCCCTGGGGCTGACTACGAGCAGTACTTC
TRBV7-2	NA	NA	TRBJ1-6	CASSLARGSGNSPLHF	TGTGCCAGCAGCTTAGCACGAGGGTCCGGTAATTCACCCCTCCACTTT
TRBV7-2	NA	NA	TRBJ2-7	CASSFFPGAYEQYF	TGTGCCAGCAGTTTCTTCCCAGGGGCCTACGAGCAGTACTTC
TRBV30	NA	TRBD1	TRBJ1-2	CAWSVGWGQGLEGYTF	TGTGCCTGGAGTGTAGGTTGGGGACAGGGGTTGGAAGGCTACACCTTC
TRBV4-3	once	TRBD1	TRBJ1-4	CASSPGGATNEKLFF	TGCGCCAGCAGCCCAGGGGGCGCGACTAATGAAAAACTGTTTTTT
TRBV7-2	NA	NA	TRBJ2-2	CASSLQGRGTGELFF	TGTGCCAGCAGCTTACAGGGCCGAGGCACCGGGGAGCTGTTTTTT
TRBV4-1	once	TRBD1	TRBJ2-3	CASSPGTGEQYF	TGCGCCAGCAGCCCCGGGACAGGGGAACAGTATTTT
TRBV2	NA	TRBD1	TRBJ1-5	CASSRTGGASNQPQHF	TGTGCCAGCAGTCGGACAGGGGGCGCAAGCAATCAGCCCCAGCATTTT
TRBV4-2	NA	NA	TRBJ2-7	CASSHPGSYEQYF	TGTGCCAGCAGCCACCCAGGATCCTACGAGCAGTACTTC
TRBV5-1	NA	NA	TRBJ2-5	CASSLAQVVETQYF	TGCGCCAGCAGCTTGGCCCAGGTTGTCGAGACCCAGTACTTC
TRBV24-1	NA	NA	TRBJ1-2	CATSDPATGFYGYTF	TGTGCCACCAGTGATCCGGCGACAGGCTTCTATGGCTACACCTTC
TRBV4-1	once	TRBD1	TRBJ1-3	CASSQRQGVPNTIYF	TGCGCCAGCAGCCAAAGACAGGGGGTACCAAACACCATATATTTT
TRBV7-2	NA	NA	TRBJ1-2	CASRFTGSGYGYTF	TGTGCCAGCAGATTTACAGGGTCAGGCTATGGCTACACCTTC
TRBV19	NA	NA	TRBJ1-6	CASRERSSYNSPLHF	TGTGCCAGCCGCGAGCGGAGCTCCTATAATTCACCCCTCCACTTT
TRBV2	NA	TRBD1	TRBJ1-2	CASSARTGDPNGYTF	TGTGCCAGCAGTGCCCGAACAGGGGACCCTAATGGCTACACCTTC
TRBV11-2	few	TRBD2	TRBJ2-1	CASSRGGQGPLPYNEQFF	TGTGCCAGCAGCCGGGGGGGCCAAGGCCCCCTCCCCTACAATGAGCAGTTCTTC
TRBV6-5	NA	NA	TRBJ1-2	CASSYGGGSYGYTF	TGTGCCAGCAGTTACGGCGGGGGATCCTATGGCTACACCTTC
TRBV24-1	few	NA	TRBJ1-5	CATPGRNQPQHF	TGTGCCACCCCCGGGAGGAATCAGCCCCAGCATTTT
TRBV2	NA	TRBD1	TRBJ1-5	CASRGTGGFQPQHF	TGTGCCAGCAGGGGGACAGGGGGCTTTCAGCCCCAGCATTTT
TRBV5-1	NA	NA	TRBJ1-1	CASSSLGQSWNTEAFF	TGCGCCAGCAGCTCCCTCGGACAGAGTTGGAACACTGAAGCTTTCTTT
TRBV3-1/TRBV3-2	NA	NA	TRBJ2-5	CASSQVGGLYQETQYF	TGTGCCAGCAGCCAAGTAGGCGGACTGTACCAAGAGACCCAGTACTTC
TRBV15	NA	NA	TRBJ2-2	CATSRVYLHGVSGELFF	TGTGCCACCAGCAGAGTGTATCTACACGGGGTGTCCGGGGAGCTGTTTTTT
TRBV18	once	NA	TRBJ2-2	CASSFGLNTGELFF	TGTGCCAGCTCATTTGGGCTAAACACCGGGGAGCTGTTTTTT
TRBV7-3	NA	NA	TRBJ1-1	CASSLRGQGQAFF	TGTGCCAGCAGCCTGCGGGGCCAGGGTCAAGCTTTCTTT
TRBV2	NA	TRBD1	TRBJ1-1	CASSGDRVGRWTEAFF	TGTGCCAGCAGTGGGGACAGGGTGGGTAGGTGGACTGAAGCTTTCTTT
TRBV5-1	NA	TRBD1	TRBJ1-1	CASRAIGNRGTNTEAFF	TGCGCCAGCAGGGCAATCGGGAACAGGGGGACGAACACTGAAGCTTTCTTT
TRBV2	NA	TRBD1	TRBJ1-2	CASSERGQVYGYTF	TGTGCCAGCAGTGAAAGGGGACAGGTATATGGCTACACCTTC
TRBV9	NA	TRBD1	TRBJ1-1	CASSATGGNTEAFF	TGTGCCAGCAGCGCGACAGGGGGTAACACTGAAGCTTTCTTT
TRBV5-1	NA	NA	TRBJ2-1	CASSLGGDNEQFF	TGCGCCAGCAGCTTGGGCGGGGACAATGAGCAGTTCTTC
TRBV3-1/TRBV3-2	NA	NA	TRBJ1-1	CARPFTANTEAFF	TGTGCCAGACCTTTCACAGCGAACACTGAAGCTTTCTTT
TRBV4-1	NA	NA	TRBJ2-7	CASSQDNRGGAYEQYF	TGCGCCAGCAGCCAAGATAACCGTGGAGGGGCCTACGAGCAGTACTTC
TRBV6-5	NA	TRBD1	TRBJ1-3	CASSRQGSAGNTIYF	TGTGCCAGCAGTCGACAGGGAAGCGCTGGAAACACCATATATTTT
TRBV7-9	NA	TRBD1	TRBJ1-2	CASSRDSNYGYTF	TGTGCCAGCAGTCGGGACAGTAACTATGGCTACACCTTC
TRBV6-5	NA	NA	TRBJ1-1	CASSLSLNTEAFF	TGTGCCAGCAGTCTTTCCCTGAACACTGAAGCTTTCTTT
TRBV6-1	NA	NA	TRBJ2-3	CASSEAVGGSTDTQYF	TGTGCCAGCAGTGAAGCAGTGGGAGGAAGCACAGATACGCAGTATTTT
TRBV4-1	NA	NA	TRBJ1-5	CASSEGLMYSNQPQHF	TGCGCCAGCAGCGAGGGCCTTATGTATAGCAATCAGCCCCAGCATTTT
TRBV27	NA	NA	TRBJ1-6	CASRSPIYNSPLHF	TGTGCCAGCAGGAGTCCCATCTATAATTCACCCCTCCACTTT
TRBV15	NA	TRBD1	TRBJ1-1	CATSRQQGGTEAFF	TGTGCCACCAGCAGACAACAGGGGGGCACTGAAGCTTTCTTT
TRBV7-2	NA	NA	TRBJ1-6	CASSLRLARGNSPLHF	TGTGCCAGCAGCTTAAGGTTGGCGCGGGGGAATTCACCCCTCCACTTT